The 19 T cell receptor beta chains in this list originate from one sample, sequenced in a study of T cells in Graves' hyperthyroidism and ophthalmopathy. Authors of the study amplified TCR beta CDR3 regions from RNA transcripts. Using the HTBI primer set, a first-round RT-PCR was run on the TCR CDR3. Each CDR3 protein is one row after TCRdb ran MiXCR on the multiplex PCR reads. The sample includes about 570,000 distinct CDR3 sequences, just over 45% of them seen just once. Sequencing used peripheral blood or thyroid tissue (not recorded which). The origin of the receptors is an adult woman with Graves' disease, either hyperthyroidism or ophthalmopathy (not recorded which).

The rearrangement joins TRBV20-1 to TRBJ1-2; D is unresolved. This CDR3 is 16 amino acids long. Trimming took 3 bases from V and 3 from J, leaving 20 bases between them. Looked up from germline, CDR1 is DFQATT and CDR2 is SNEGSKA (reference sequence). The CDR3 DNA follows: TGCAGTGCTAGCCGTCGGCAGAGGACGGGTGACTATGGCTACACCTTC. It yields the protein CSASRRQRTGDYGYTF.

This chain links TRBV20-1 with TRBJ2-2, with unresolved D. The length of the CDR3 is 14 residues. CDR1 DFQATT and CDR2 SNEGSKA come from the germline V gene (reference sequence). Deletions cut 5 bases from V and 2 bases from J, with 12 bases between. As DNA, the CDR3 is TGCAGTGCTTATGATCAGCCTAACACCGGGGAGCTGTTTTTT. Its translation: CSAYDQPNTGELFF.

This clonotype was recorded many times. The V gene is TRBV7-2, the J gene TRBJ1-2, with a tentative D call TRBD1 (6 bases). This CDR3 comprises 14 residues. Germline V lookup: CDR1 SGHTA, CDR2 FQGNSA. V shed 1 base and J shed 7 bases, with 13 bases lying between them. Here the CDR3 reads CASSLGWGAVGYTF. The CDR3 DNA follows: TGTGCCAGCAGCTTAGGATGGGGGGCAGTTGGCTACACCTTC.

The chain combines TRBV15 with TRBJ2-5, with D possibly TRBD2 on 5 matching bases. CDR1 is LNHNV and CDR2 is YYDKDF in the germline V gene (reference sequence). There are 17 residues in the CDR3. Trimming cost V 0 bases and J 5 bases, with 19 bases left between them. The CDR3 DNA reads TGTGCCACCAGCAGAGACCCGCTGTCGGGATGGAGCGAGACCCAGTACTTC. Translation gives CATSRDPLSGWSETQYF.

This rearrangement joins TRBV7-6 to TRBJ2-5; 8 nucleotides agree with TRBD1. Germline CDR1 and CDR2: SGHVS and FNYEAQ. The V and J ends lost 1 base and 9 bases, in that order; junction bases with no gene match: 13. CDR3 length: 16 amino acids. The CDR3 region is CASSLGDRGDNQPQYF. CDR3 in DNA: TGTGCCAGCAGCTTAGGCGACAGGGGAGACAATCAGCCCCAGTACTTC.

For the CDR3, the DNA is TGTGCCAGCAGCTTAGCCGGGGGCAAGAATGAAAAACTGTTTTTT. Amino acids: CASSLAGGKNEKLFF. V gene TRBV7-6 combines with J gene TRBJ1-4; perhaps TRBD1 as D (6 bases). Looked up from germline, CDR1 is SGHVS and CDR2 is FNYEAQ. Deletions cut 0 bases from V and 5 bases from J, with 10 bases between. CDR3 length: 15 amino acids. Full variable domain (rest looked up from reference TRBV7-6 and TRBJ1-4): GAGVSQSPRYKVTKRGQDVALRCDPISGHVSLYWYRQALGQGPEFLTYFNYEAQQDKSGLPNDRFSAERPEGSISTLTIQRTEQRDSAMYRCASSLAGGKNEKLFFGSGTQLSVL.

This clonotype was seen once. The V and J genes are TRBV15 and TRBJ2-7; TRBD1 aligns across 8 bases. V shed 1 base, J shed 7 bases, and the junction held 9 bases outside the gene matches. Germline CDR1 and CDR2: LNHNV and YYDKDF (reference sequence). The CDR3 has 15 amino acids. The CDR3 loop reads CATSRGGQGAREQYF. Here the CDR3 DNA reads TGTGCCACCAGCAGAGGCGGGCAGGGGGCGCGGGAGCAGTACTTC.

This clonotype occurred a few times. The chain recombines TRBV20-1 with TRBJ1-4; weak D call: TRBD1 (6 bases). Trimming shortened V by 2 bases and J by 8 bases, and 12 bases separated the two germline ends. The CDR3 runs to 13 residues. The germline V gene encodes CDR1 DFQATT and CDR2 SNEGSKA (reference sequence). The CDR3 DNA reads TGCAGTGCTAGAAAACAGGGAAGGGAAAAACTGTTTTTT. Translated, it gives CSARKQGREKLFF.

This clonotype has ten or more counts. This chain joins TRBV20-1 and TRBJ2-7; the D is unclear. V lost 4 bases and J 2 bases, leaving 15 bases between the germline ends. The CDR3 totals 14 residues. CDR1 and CDR2 (germline): DFQATT, SNEGSKA (reference sequence). The CDR3 protein is CSAISPGRAYEQYF. CDR3 DNA: TGCAGTGCTATCTCTCCCGGGCGAGCCTACGAGCAGTACTTC.

The table lists this clonotype with many counts. The chain has TRBV20-1 and TRBJ1-2; possibly TRBD1 for D (6 bases). Germline assignment: CDR1 DFQATT and CDR2 SNEGSKA (reference sequence). Trimming pared 6 bases from V and 8 bases from J, leaving 19 bases between. The CDR3 runs to 13 residues. The CDR3 loop is CSAEGGGRRGYTF. The CDR3 DNA is TGCAGTGCGGAGGGGGGGGGTAGACGGGGCTACACCTTC.

For this clonotype: This could be a read error, since a much larger clone is one nucleotide away. The rearrangement links TRBV4-1 to TRBJ2-2; TRBD1 might be the D (5 bases). CDR3 size: 15 residues. The germline V gene has CDR1 MGHRA and CDR2 YSYEKL. The V and J ends lost 0 bases and 6 bases respectively, with 11 bases between them. CDR3 sequence: CASSQEPRGAGELFF. For the CDR3, the DNA is TGCGCCAGCAGCCAAGAGCCTAGGGGCGCCGGGGAGCTGTTTTTT.

This clonotype was seen more than once but under ten times. This sequence joins TRBV29-1 and TRBJ2-5; 7 bases agree with TRBD1. J lost 5 bases, V lost 4 bases, and 7 bases had no gene match. CDR1 and CDR2 from the germline V gene are SQVTM and ANQGSEA. This CDR3 contains 13 residues. For the CDR3, the DNA is TGCAGCGTTGCCGAAAGGGGGCTGGAGACCCAGTACTTC. Translation gives CSVAERGLETQYF.

Details on this clonotype: A read error may produce the germline difference seen at one junction end. This chain connects TRBV10-2 to TRBJ1-2; D is ambiguous. CDR1 is WSHSY and CDR2 is SAAADI in the germline V gene. CDR3 length: 11 amino acids. The CDR3 bases are TGTGCCAGCAGCCACACTGGAAGCTACACCTTC. It codes for CASSHTGSYTF.

This clonotype was seen a few times. This sequence joins TRBV6-4 and TRBJ2-2; D is possibly TRBD1 (5 bases). CDR3 size: 16 residues. The V end lost 6 bases, the J end lost 1 base, and 15 bases lay between the germline ends. Germline V lookup: CDR1 MRHNA, CDR2 SNTAGT. This CDR3 reads CASSVKGLRNTGELFF. The CDR3 nucleotides read TGTGCCAGCAGCGTCAAGGGGTTGCGGAACACCGGGGAGCTGTTTTTT.

The chain carries TRBV5-1 and TRBJ2-7, with 7 bases aligning to TRBD2. The CDR3 consists of 15 residues. J was trimmed by 6 bases and V by 0 bases; bases with no gene match: 9. Germline V gives CDR1 SGHRS, CDR2 YFSETQ. CDR3 amino acids: CASSLARGGSGEQYF. In DNA form, the CDR3 reads TGCGCCAGCAGCTTGGCTCGCGGCGGGAGCGGCGAGCAGTACTTC.

The chain joins TRBV25-1 to TRBJ1-1; no definite D call. The CDR3 extends over 13 amino acids. V lost 3 bases, J lost 7 bases, and 12 bases lay in between. Looked up from germline, CDR1 is MGHDK and CDR2 is SYGVNS. For the CDR3, the DNA is TGTGCCAGCAGTGAGAGGAATGGTGGTGAAGCTTTCTTT. This codes for CASSERNGGEAFF.

The chain recombines TRBV28 with TRBJ2-7, with 8 bases matching TRBD2. Trimming at V came to 5 bases and at J to 7 bases, leaving 16 bases not matched to a gene. The CDR3 extends over 16 amino acids. Germline CDR1 reads MDHEN; CDR2 reads SYDVKM. Here the CDR3 reads CASSPLAGLDAVEQYF. The CDR3 coding sequence is TGTGCCAGCAGTCCACTGGCGGGACTAGATGCTGTTGAGCAGTACTTC.

V usage is TRBV10-3 and J usage is TRBJ2-5; TRBD1 matches 7 bases. The ends lost 10 bases at V and 5 bases at J; junction bases unmatched: 7. CDR1 and CDR2 from the germline V gene are ENHRY and SYGVKD. The CDR3 length is 12 residues. The CDR3 sequence: CATSGQVETQYF. The CDR3 DNA reads as TGTGCCACGAGTGGACAGGTTGAGACCCAGTACTTC.

This sequence joins TRBV25-1 and TRBJ2-7, with TRBD1 matching over 8 bases. V shed 6 bases and J 5 bases; nucleotides not matched to a gene: 9. Germline CDR1 is MGHDK and CDR2 is SYGVNS. The CDR3 is 14 residues long. CDR3 loop: CASSLGQGTNEQYF. CDR3 in DNA: TGTGCCAGCAGCCTCGGACAGGGAACCAACGAGCAGTACTTC.